This T cell receptor beta chain comes out of a study of cytomegalovirus exposure and HLA in healthy donors. The CDR3 totals 16 residues. The trim removed 0 bases at V and 3 bases at J, leaving 7 bases unmatched. The germline gives CDR1 MNHEY, CDR2 SVGAGI. The PCR used 60 Vbeta and 13 Jbeta primers. Repertoires were generated with immunoSEQ multiplex PCR, while TCRdb's copy carries only in-frame clones and drops some. This table holds 60,000 to 75,000 clones, less than 80% found once. Regarding the study as a whole: Some V segments could not be told apart, so they were left out, TRBV6-2 and TRBV6-3 among them.

Of note for this clone: Its antigen remains unknown.

The chain couples TRBV6-5 to TRBJ2-7; 8 bases agree with TRBD2. The TCR comes from a woman aged 45-59 years in good health and CMV-seronegative. Specimen: PBMCs. The CDR3 region is CASSYSFTGGDYEQYF. CDR3 DNA sequence: TGTGCCAGCAGTTACTCGTTTACGGGAGGGGACTACGAGCAGTACTTC.